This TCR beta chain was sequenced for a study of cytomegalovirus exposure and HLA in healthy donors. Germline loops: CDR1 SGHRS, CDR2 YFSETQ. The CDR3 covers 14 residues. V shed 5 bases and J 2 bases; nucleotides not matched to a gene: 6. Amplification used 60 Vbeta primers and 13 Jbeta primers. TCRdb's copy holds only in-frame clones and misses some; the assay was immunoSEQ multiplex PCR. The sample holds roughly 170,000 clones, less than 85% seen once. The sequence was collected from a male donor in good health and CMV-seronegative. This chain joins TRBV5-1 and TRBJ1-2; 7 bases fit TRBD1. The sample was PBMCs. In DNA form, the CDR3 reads TGCGCCAGCAGGGGGTCGGGACAGAACTATGGCTACACCTTC. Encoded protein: CASRGSGQNYGYTF.